This T cell receptor beta chain was found in a study of shared clonotypes between healthy human individuals. The germline V gene encodes CDR1 ENHRY and CDR2 SYGVKD. This CDR3 is built from 13 residues. V lost 5 bases to trimming and J lost 3 bases, with 11 bases between them. Data came from immunoSEQ multiplex PCR; TCRdb stores just in-frame clones and leaves some out. The sample lists a few million clones, around 94% occurring once. The clonotype originates from a man aged 18-30 years in good health. Sequencing was carried out using naive CD4+ T cells sorted from blood. Subset of the sample: CD45RA+ positively selected. V usage is TRBV10-3 and J usage is TRBJ2-7; weak D call: TRBD1 (6 bases). Here the CDR3 reads CAISTTGNYEQYF. CDR3 DNA: TGTGCCATCAGTACCACAGGGAACTACGAGCAGTACTTC.